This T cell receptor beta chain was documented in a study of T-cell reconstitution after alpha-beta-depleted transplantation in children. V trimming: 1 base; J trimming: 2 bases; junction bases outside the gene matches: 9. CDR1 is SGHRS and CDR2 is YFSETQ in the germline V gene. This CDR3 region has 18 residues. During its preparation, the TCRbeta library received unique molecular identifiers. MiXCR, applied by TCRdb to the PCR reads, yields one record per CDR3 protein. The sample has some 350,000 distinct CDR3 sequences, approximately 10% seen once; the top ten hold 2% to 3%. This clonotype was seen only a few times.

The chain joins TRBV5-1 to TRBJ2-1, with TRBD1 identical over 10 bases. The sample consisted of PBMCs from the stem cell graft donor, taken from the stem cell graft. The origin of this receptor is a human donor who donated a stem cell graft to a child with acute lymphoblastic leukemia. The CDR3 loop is CASSLRQGAQVAYNEQFF. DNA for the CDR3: TGCGCCAGCAGCTTGAGACAGGGGGCGCAAGTTGCCTACAATGAGCAGTTCTTC.